The rows below give T cell receptor beta chains drawn from one sample of a study of identical twins. In TCRdb, the 5' RACE reads were re-called with MiXCR into one record per CDR3 protein. The table lists fewer than 800,000 distinct CDR3 sequences, around 7.5% of them singletons, with less than 2% in the top ten. The sample was also linked to a second study, of yellow fever vaccine responses in identical twins.

The specimen was PBMCs. These TCRs come from a woman under 30 in good health. Each CDR3 is given without its conserved first and last residue.

TRBV2	TRBJ2-7	ASSDGGMSYEQY
TRBV28	TRBJ2-2	ASSWTGTGELF
TRBV29-1	TRBJ2-7	SVLLAVSSYEQY
TRBV20-1	TRBJ2-4	SAMTVAKNIQY
TRBV7-9	TRBJ2-5	ASSPAVGVETQY
TRBV24-1	TRBJ2-1	ATSDLGASPVGEQF
TRBV3-1	TRBJ2-2	ASSQGDGGSLWTGELF
TRBV24-1	TRBJ2-7	ATSEREDEQY
TRBV5-6	TRBJ2-7	ASSLEGLYEQY
TRBV28	TRBJ2-2	ASSFPGTTGELF
TRBV18	TRBJ2-1	ASSGGVSYEQF
TRBV4-2	TRBJ1-4	ASSLAGLLDEKLF
TRBV21-1	TRBJ1-5	AGDRPLGQPQH
TRBV24-1	TRBJ2-7	ATSGGTGSGYEQY
TRBV3-1	TRBJ2-7	ATLGTRRAEQY
TRBV20-1	TRBJ2-1	SASEGNEQF
TRBV20-1	TRBJ2-7	SAPNPGLDYLSSYEQY
TRBV3-1	TRBJ1-1	ASSFRLEGTEAF
TRBV9	TRBJ2-1	ASSAHTSGVYNEQF
TRBV29-1	TRBJ2-6	SGVFSGANVLT
TRBV27	TRBJ2-7	ASSKTGAAYEQY
TRBV9	TRBJ2-7	ASSVEGEQY
TRBV7-2	TRBJ1-1	ASSPRAVKGTEAF
TRBV20-1	TRBJ1-2	SEQGSAPYGYT